Sequencing of this T cell receptor beta chain was carried out in a study of beta chain features in type 1 diabetes. This clone was picked up a small number of times. Its antigen is not identified. The isolated RNA, all of it, was reverse transcribed, so expressed TCRB transcripts were what got sequenced. The protocol was immunoSEQ multiplex PCR, while the TCRdb copy is restricted to in-frame clones and leaves out a portion. The sample consists of roughly 140,000 clones, about 44% of them appearing once. Notes on the study in general: For patients, the naive, central memory and Treg TCRB repertoires appeared more alike than for healthy donors.

Trimming removed 3 bases at V and 7 bases at J, with 16 bases between. The CDR3 runs to 13 residues. Germline lookup yields CDR1 SQVTM and CDR2 ANQGSEA. Sequencing was performed on Tregs from blood. The chain combines TRBV29-1 with TRBJ2-7, with a tentative D call TRBD2 (6 bases). This receptor was obtained from a young man in good health. The CDR3 protein is CSVDGDVAGEQYF. The CDR3 DNA reads TGCAGCGTTGATGGGGACGTGGCGGGGGAGCAGTACTTC.